This record covers a single T cell receptor beta chain. The antigen is not known. This sample stems from a study of T cell responses to AZD1222 COVID-19 vaccine. Study-wide context: The analysis combined second doses at about 4 or about 12 weeks.

The V gene lost 1 base and the J gene lost 0 bases, with 13 bases spanning the gap. The V gene's germline CDR1 is SGHVS and CDR2 FQNEAQ. The CDR3 runs 18 residues. Study-level points and caveats: In all cases, repertoires were sampled only after the peak T cell response. There were mostly white British donors and more females than males, and clonal diversity was possibly underestimated. With dominance at 160-218 and 743-854, vaccine-associated CD4 TCRs spanned spike.

TCRdb's copy holds only in-frame clones and misses some; the assay was immunoSEQ multiplex PCR. In the table there are approximately 67,000 clones, 84% of which are singletons. The V and J genes are TRBV7-8 and TRBJ2-6; D is perhaps TRBD2 (5 bases). The clonotype comes from an adult in good health. This specimen was peripheral blood, taken on day 0 of AZD1222 vaccination. The chain's CDR3 is CASSLGRLPSSGANVLTF. CDR3 nucleotides: TGTGCCAGCAGCTTAGGGCGACTACCAAGCTCTGGGGCCAACGTCCTGACTTTC.